Described below is a single T cell receptor (beta chain) sequence and its context. Antigen: not known. The Oncomine TCR Beta short-read assay sequenced DNA from cultured CD4+ T cells. TCRdb re-called the PCR reads through MiXCR, storing one row per CDR3 protein. The sample has under 20,000 distinct CDR3 sequences; roughly two fifths are singletons. This sample is drawn from a study of vaccination and CD4 T cells after COVID-19. Turning to the study itself: At a median around 92 days (range 35 to 161) after diagnosis, post-COVID samples were drawn. The cells were exposed to overlapping spike peptides originating from SARS-CoV-2, HCoV-NL63, HCoV-OC43 and HCoV-229E for stimulation.

Treatment noted: approximately nine-day PBMC culture with coronavirus spike peptide pools or control peptides (ViraFEST assay). Alongside about 10 IU/ml IL-2 and 10 ug/ml peptide pools, PBMCs were cultured at a few million per well. Isolation of CD4+ T cells by negative selection took place after approximately ten days of culture. The TCR was taken from a human donor who received a COVID-19 vaccine. Specimen: CD4+ T cells from blood, cultured in vitro, collected before SARS-CoV-2 vaccination.

The CDR3 DNA reads TGTGCCAGCAGCTGGACTAGCGGGGGAATCACAGATACGCAGTATTTT. This translates into CASSWTSGGITDTQYF. The chain is built from TRBV2 and TRBJ2-3, with 13 bases aligning to TRBD2. CDR3 length equals 16 residues. CDR1 and CDR2 (germline): SNHLY, FYNNEI. The trim removed 6 bases at V and 2 bases at J, leaving 5 bases unmatched.